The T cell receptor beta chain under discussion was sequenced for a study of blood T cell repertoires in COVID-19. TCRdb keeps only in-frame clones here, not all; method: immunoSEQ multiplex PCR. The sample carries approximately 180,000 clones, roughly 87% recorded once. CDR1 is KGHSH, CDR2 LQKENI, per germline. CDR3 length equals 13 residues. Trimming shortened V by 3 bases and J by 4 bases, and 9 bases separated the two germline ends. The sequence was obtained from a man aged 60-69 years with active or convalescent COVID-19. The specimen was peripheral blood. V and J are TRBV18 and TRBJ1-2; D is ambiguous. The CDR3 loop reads CASSPAALYGYTF. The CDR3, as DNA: TGTGCCAGCTCACCCGCGGCCCTCTATGGCTACACCTTC.